This entry features one TCR beta chain sequence. This sample was included in a study of cytomegalovirus exposure and HLA in healthy donors. PCR was performed using 60 Vbeta and 13 Jbeta primers. TCRdb's table, derived via immunoSEQ multiplex PCR, lists solely in-frame clones and lacks some. The table lists under 100,000 clones. Germline CDR1 MDHEN, CDR2 SYDVKM. The CDR3 sequence is 13 residues long. Trimming took 6 bases from V and 4 from J, leaving 12 bases between them. The sequencing input was PBMCs. The rearrangement uses TRBV28 and TRBJ1-1; D call uncertain. This receptor was taken from a man aged 30 to 39 in good health and CMV-seronegative. CDR3 amino acids: CASRSRRATEAFF. The DNA for the CDR3 is TGTGCCAGCAGATCCCGGCGGGCCACTGAAGCTTTCTTT.